The 6 T cell receptor beta chains presented below share a single source sample, sequenced in a study of cytomegalovirus exposure and HLA in healthy donors. The study ran its PCR with 60 Vbeta and 13 Jbeta primers. The assay was immunoSEQ multiplex PCR, and TCRdb's table has in-frame clones only and misses some. The table shows about 100,000 clones, with roughly 78% occurring only once. Sequencing input: PBMCs. The source is a woman between 35 and 50 years old in good health and CMV-seronegative.

This chain links TRBV30 with TRBJ1-1; D is ambiguous. This CDR3 has 15 residues. Trimming cost V 3 bases and J 0 bases, with 14 bases left between them. The germline CDR1 and CDR2 sequences are GTSNPN and SVGIG (reference sequence). Written as DNA, the CDR3 is TGTGCCTGGAGGAGACGGGGATTGATGAACACTGAAGCTTTCTTT. This codes for CAWRRRGLMNTEAFF.

This rearrangement joins TRBV29-1 to TRBJ2-3, with 7 bases fitting TRBD1. Germline V gives CDR1 SQVTM, CDR2 ANQGSEA. The CDR3 covers 12 residues. The ends lost 3 bases at V and 4 bases at J; junction bases unmatched: 1. CDR3: CSVEGQPDTQYF. The CDR3 DNA is TGCAGCGTTGAGGGACAGCCAGATACGCAGTATTTT.

The CDR3 protein is CASSFGADYGYTF. CDR3 DNA: TGTGCCAGCAGTTTTGGAGCAGATTATGGCTACACCTTC. The rearrangement joins TRBV27 to TRBJ1-2; D is uncertain. The CDR3 covers 13 residues. The germline V and J ends were trimmed by 3 bases and 5 bases, with 10 bases remaining between them. Germline V gene data show CDR1 as MNHEY and CDR2 as SMNVEV (reference sequence).

This clone has only a few counts. The chain carries TRBV2 and TRBJ2-7; 11 nucleotides agree with TRBD2. Looked up from germline, CDR1 is SNHLY and CDR2 is FYNNEI. J was trimmed by 5 bases and V by 7 bases; bases with no gene match: 4. This CDR3 spans 13 amino acids. The CDR3 reads CASTLAGGNEQYF. The CDR3 nucleotides are TGTGCCAGCACTTTAGCGGGAGGGAACGAGCAGTACTTC.

This clone was detected a few times. V gene TRBV7-2 combines with J gene TRBJ1-4, with 8 bases lining up with TRBD1. This CDR3 spans 15 amino acids. V gave up 1 base and J gave up 7 bases; unmatched junction bases: 5. Germline CDR1 is SGHTA and CDR2 is FQGNSA. CDR3 DNA sequence: TGTGCCAGCAGCTTAGTCGCAGGGGGCGGTGAAAAACTGTTTTTT. Residues: CASSLVAGGGEKLFF.

V usage is TRBV4-3 and J usage is TRBJ1-1; 9 positions match TRBD1. The germline CDR1 and CDR2 sequences are LGHNA and YSLEER. The CDR3 runs 15 residues. V was pared by 3 bases and J by 7 bases, with 9 bases of the junction left unmatched. This CDR3 reads CASSQETGGRDEAFF. The DNA of the CDR3 is TGCGCCAGCAGCCAGGAGACAGGGGGGAGGGATGAAGCTTTCTTT.